Listed below are T cell receptor beta chains from one sample, sequenced in a study of cytomegalovirus exposure and HLA in healthy donors. Some clones are missing from TCRdb's copy, which holds only in-frame ones; the method was immunoSEQ multiplex PCR. The data show around 220,000 clones, roughly 88% seen once. Sequenced input: PBMCs. The receptor source for this set is a woman under 40 in good health and CMV-seropositive. The CDR3 runs from the conserved cysteine through the conserved F or W.

>TRBV10-3|TRBJ2-2
CAIRLAGGPGTGELFF
>TRBV30|TRBJ1-5
CAWSVRQGNQPQHF
>TRBV19|TRBJ1-1
CASTPGAATEAFF
>TRBV5-1|TRBJ1-5
CASSLDSNHPQHF
>TRBV5-1|TRBJ1-1
CASSLDLYLNTEAFF
>TRBV29-1|TRBJ2-1
CSVEAAATYNEQFF
>TRBV5-4|TRBJ2-7
CASSLGTDIYEQYF
>TRBV27|TRBJ1-1
CASTGGGSNTEAFF
>TRBV30|TRBJ1-2
CAWSSGRDYGYTF
>TRBV2|TRBJ1-2
CASRPGQGDGYTF
>TRBV4-3|TRBJ1-1
CASSQDYSARGSEAFF
>TRBV7-9|TRBJ1-1
CASNLISGNEAFF
>TRBV6-5|TRBJ2-2
CASSYVYSNTGELFF
>TRBV30|TRBJ2-1
CAWSPPPGQKEQFF
>TRBV4-1|TRBJ2-7
CASSPREGDYEQYF
>TRBV4-1|TRBJ1-1
CASSLGRGAQREAFF
>TRBV19|TRBJ1-5
CASSWGTADNQPQHF
>TRBV5-4|TRBJ1-1
CASRLRGVTEAFF
>TRBV10-3|TRBJ1-1
CAISVEGPNTEAFF
>TRBV27|TRBJ1-1
CASAYRMNTEAFF
>TRBV27|TRBJ1-1
CASSSQRGRWNTEAFF
>TRBV13|TRBJ1-4
CASSLVGGEKLFF
>TRBV19|TRBJ2-3
CASSSKGLAGSDTQYF
>TRBV14|TRBJ1-5
CASSWGGGDNQPQHF
>TRBV19|TRBJ2-7
CASRQGGSYEQYF
>TRBV29-1|TRBJ1-4
CSVAGSLGEKLFF
>TRBV5-1|TRBJ2-3
CASSLPPPSGTQYF
>TRBV5-6|TRBJ2-2
CASSPNQGASTGELFF
>TRBV7-2|TRBJ2-1
CASSLRRGLAGSYNEQFF
>TRBV28|TRBJ2-7
CASSAGQTDYEQYF
>TRBV27|TRBJ2-7
CASSLSLRLASYEQYF
>TRBV10-3|TRBJ2-4
CAISDGQGGAKNIQYF
>TRBV7-2|TRBJ1-2
CASSSALGDYGYTF
>TRBV13|TRBJ2-7
CASRGQTSYEQYF
>TRBV27|TRBJ2-1
CASALSYNEQFF
>TRBV28|TRBJ1-5
CASSYMSAQPQHF
>TRBV7-8|TRBJ2-7
CASSPGLYEQYF
>TRBV9|TRBJ2-1
CASSVGTEANNEQFF
>TRBV5-6|TRBJ2-1
CASSAGLREGPKQFF
>TRBV5-4|TRBJ2-5
CASSGTGLETQYF
>TRBV10-3|TRBJ2-1
CAHGLAGEKDEQFF
>TRBV30|TRBJ1-2
CAWSVKDNYGYTF
>TRBV6-1|TRBJ1-5
CASSETGYSNQPQHF
>TRBV4-1|TRBJ2-7
CASSPPGGSSYEQYF
>TRBV7-2|TRBJ2-1
CASSLDRRDEQFF
>TRBV27|TRBJ1-2
CASSYDRVGYTF
>TRBV2|TRBJ1-2
CATDLLAATGLKGANYGYTF
>TRBV9|TRBJ1-2
CASSVSGPDGYTF
>TRBV6-1|TRBJ1-2
CASSNDRVGTF
>TRBV14|TRBJ2-1
CASSQDQGSSYNEQFF